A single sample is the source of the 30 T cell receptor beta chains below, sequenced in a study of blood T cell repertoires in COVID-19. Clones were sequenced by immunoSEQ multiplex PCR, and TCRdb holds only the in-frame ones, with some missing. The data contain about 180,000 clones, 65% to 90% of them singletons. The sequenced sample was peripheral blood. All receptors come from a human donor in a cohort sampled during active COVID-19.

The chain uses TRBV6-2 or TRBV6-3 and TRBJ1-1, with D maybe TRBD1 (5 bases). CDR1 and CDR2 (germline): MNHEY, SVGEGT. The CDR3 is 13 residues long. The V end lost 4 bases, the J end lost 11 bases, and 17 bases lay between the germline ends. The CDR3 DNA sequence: TGTGCCAGCAGTTCGATCGACAGTTTGAAGGCTTTCTTT. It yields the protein CASSSIDSLKAFF.

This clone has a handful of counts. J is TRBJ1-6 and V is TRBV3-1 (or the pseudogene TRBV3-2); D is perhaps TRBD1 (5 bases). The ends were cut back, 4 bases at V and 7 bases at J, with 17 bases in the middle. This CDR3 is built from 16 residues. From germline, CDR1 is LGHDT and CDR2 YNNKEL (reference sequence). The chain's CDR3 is CASSPLPRGLNSPLHF. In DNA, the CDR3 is TGTGCCAGCAGCCCCTTACCGCGGGGCCTCAATTCACCCCTCCACTTT.

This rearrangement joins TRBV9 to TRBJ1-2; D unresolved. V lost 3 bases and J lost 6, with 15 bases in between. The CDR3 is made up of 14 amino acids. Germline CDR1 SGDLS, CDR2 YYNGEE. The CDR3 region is CASSALDGGNGYTF. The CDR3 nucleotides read TGTGCCAGCAGCGCCCTCGACGGAGGGAATGGCTACACCTTC.

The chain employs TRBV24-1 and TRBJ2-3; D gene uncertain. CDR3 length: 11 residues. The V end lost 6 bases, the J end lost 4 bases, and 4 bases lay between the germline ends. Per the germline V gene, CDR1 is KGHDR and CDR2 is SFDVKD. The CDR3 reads CATSSADTQYF. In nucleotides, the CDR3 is TGTGCCACCAGTAGCGCAGATACGCAGTATTTT.

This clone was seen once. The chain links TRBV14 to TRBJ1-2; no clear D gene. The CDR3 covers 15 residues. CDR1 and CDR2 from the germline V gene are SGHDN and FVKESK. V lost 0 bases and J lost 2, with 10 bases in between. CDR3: CASSQEFSGNYGYTF. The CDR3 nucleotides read TGTGCCAGCAGCCAAGAATTCTCCGGGAACTATGGCTACACCTTC. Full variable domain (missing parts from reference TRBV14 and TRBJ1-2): EAGVTQFPSHSVIEKGQTVTLRCDPISGHDNLYWYRRVMGKEIKFLLHFVKESKQDESGMPNNRFLAERTGGTYSTLKVQPAELEDSGVYFCASSQEFSGNYGYTFGSGTRLTVV.

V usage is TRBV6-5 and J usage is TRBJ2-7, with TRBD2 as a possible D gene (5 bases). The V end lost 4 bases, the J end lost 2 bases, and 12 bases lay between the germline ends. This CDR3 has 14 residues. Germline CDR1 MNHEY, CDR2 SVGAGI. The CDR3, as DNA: TGTGCCAGCAGTTCTGTGGGAGTGGCCTACGAGCAGTACTTC. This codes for CASSSVGVAYEQYF.

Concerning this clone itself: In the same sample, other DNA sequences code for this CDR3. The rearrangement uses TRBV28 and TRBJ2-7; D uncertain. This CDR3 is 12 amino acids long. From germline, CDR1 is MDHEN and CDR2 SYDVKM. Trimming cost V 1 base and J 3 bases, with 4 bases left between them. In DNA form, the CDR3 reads TGTGCCAGCAGTTTATCCGGCTACGAGCAGTACTTC. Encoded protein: CASSLSGYEQYF.

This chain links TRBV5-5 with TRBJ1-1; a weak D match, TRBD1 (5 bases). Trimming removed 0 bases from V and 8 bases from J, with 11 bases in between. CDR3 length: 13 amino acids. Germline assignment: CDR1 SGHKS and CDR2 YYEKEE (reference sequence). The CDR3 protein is CASSLGAGSEAFF. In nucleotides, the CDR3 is TGTGCCAGCAGCTTGGGGGCAGGGTCAGAAGCTTTCTTT.

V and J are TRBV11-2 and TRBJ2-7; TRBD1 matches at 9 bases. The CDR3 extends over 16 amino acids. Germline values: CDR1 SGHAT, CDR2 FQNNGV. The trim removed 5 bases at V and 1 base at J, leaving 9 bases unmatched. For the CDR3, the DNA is TGTGCCAGCAGCCCGACCGGGACAGGGAGGTCCTACGAGCAGTACTTC. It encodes CASSPTGTGRSYEQYF.

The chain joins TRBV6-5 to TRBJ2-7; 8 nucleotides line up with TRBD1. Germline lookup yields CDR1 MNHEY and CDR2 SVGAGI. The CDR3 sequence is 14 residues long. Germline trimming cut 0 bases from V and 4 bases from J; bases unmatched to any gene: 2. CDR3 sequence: CASSYSGQGYEQYF. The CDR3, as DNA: TGTGCCAGCAGTTACTCTGGACAGGGTTACGAGCAGTACTTC.

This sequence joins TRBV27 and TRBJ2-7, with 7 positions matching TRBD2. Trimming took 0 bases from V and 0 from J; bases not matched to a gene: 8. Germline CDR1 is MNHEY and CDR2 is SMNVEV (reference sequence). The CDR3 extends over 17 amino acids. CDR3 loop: CASSLSIRAGYSYEQYF. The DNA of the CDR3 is TGTGCCAGCAGTTTATCGATAAGAGCGGGGTACTCCTACGAGCAGTACTTC.

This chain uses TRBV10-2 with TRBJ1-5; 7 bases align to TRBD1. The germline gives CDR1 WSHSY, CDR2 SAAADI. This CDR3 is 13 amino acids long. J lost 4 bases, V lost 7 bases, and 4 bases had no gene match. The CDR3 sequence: CASTGQENQPQHF. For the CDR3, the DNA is TGCGCCAGCACTGGACAGGAGAATCAGCCCCAGCATTTT.

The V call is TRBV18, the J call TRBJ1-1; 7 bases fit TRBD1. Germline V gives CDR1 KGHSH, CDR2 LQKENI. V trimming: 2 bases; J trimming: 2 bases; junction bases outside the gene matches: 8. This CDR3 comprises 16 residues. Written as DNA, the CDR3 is TGTGCCAGCTCACCATACGGACAGGCAACAAACACTGAAGCTTTCTTT. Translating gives CASSPYGQATNTEAFF.

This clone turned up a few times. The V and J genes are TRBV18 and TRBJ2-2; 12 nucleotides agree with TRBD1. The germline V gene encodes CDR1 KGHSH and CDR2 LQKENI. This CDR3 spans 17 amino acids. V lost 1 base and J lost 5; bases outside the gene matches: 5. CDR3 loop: CASSPLGQGARTGELFF. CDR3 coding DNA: TGTGCCAGCTCACCACTGGGACAGGGGGCGCGGACCGGGGAGCTGTTTTTT.

This CDR3 is CASSPGLAGDFATDTQYF. DNA for the CDR3: TGTGCCAGCAGTCCGGGACTAGCGGGAGATTTTGCGACAGATACGCAGTATTTT. The V gene is TRBV28, the J gene TRBJ2-3; 14 positions match TRBD2. Germline CDR1 MDHEN, CDR2 SYDVKM. The CDR3 runs 18 residues. Trimming cost V 5 bases and J 3 bases; bases outside gene matches: 10.

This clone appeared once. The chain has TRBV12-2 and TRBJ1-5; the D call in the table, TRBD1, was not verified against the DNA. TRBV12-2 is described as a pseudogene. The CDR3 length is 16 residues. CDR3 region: CASRSGTGGGSQPQHF. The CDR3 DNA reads TGTGCAAGTCGCTCCGGGACAGGGGGCGGGAGTCAGCCCCAGCATTTT.

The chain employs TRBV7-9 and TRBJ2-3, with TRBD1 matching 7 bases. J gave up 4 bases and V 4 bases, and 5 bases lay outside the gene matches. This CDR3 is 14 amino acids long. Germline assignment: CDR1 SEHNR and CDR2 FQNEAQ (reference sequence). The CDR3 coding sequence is TGTGCCAGCAGCTACCGACAGGGCGCAGATACGCAGTATTTT. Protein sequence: CASSYRQGADTQYF.

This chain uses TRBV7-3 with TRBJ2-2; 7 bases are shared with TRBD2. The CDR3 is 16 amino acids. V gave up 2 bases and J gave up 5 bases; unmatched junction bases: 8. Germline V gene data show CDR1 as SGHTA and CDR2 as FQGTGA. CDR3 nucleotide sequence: TGTGCCAGCAGCTTATCGGCGGGAGTGGGGACCGGGGAGCTGTTTTTT. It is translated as CASSLSAGVGTGELFF. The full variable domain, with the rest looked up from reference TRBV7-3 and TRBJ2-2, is GAGVSQTPSNKVTEKGKYVELRCDPISGHTALYWYRQSLGQGPEFLIYFQGTGAADDSGLPNDRFFAVRPEGSVSTLKIQRTERGDSAVYLCASSLSAGVGTGELFFGEGSRLTVL.

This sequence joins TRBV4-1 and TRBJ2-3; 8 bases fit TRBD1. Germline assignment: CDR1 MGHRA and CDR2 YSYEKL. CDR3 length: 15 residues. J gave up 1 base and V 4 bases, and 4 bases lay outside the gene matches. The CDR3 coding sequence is TGCGCCAGCAGCCGCGGACAGGGTGGCACAGATACGCAGTATTTT. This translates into CASSRGQGGTDTQYF.

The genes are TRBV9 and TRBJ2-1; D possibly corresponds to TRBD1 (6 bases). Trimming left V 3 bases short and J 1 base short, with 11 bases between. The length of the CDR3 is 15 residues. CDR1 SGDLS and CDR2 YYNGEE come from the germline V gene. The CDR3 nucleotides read TGTGCCAGCAGCGCCGTGGGGGCGTCCTACAATGAGCAGTTCTTC. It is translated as CASSAVGASYNEQFF.

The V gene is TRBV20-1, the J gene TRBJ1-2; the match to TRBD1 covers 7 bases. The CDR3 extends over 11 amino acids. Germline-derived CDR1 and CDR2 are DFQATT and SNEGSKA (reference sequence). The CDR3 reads CRPQGVYGYTF. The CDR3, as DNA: TGCAGGCCTCAGGGGGTATATGGCTACACCTTC.

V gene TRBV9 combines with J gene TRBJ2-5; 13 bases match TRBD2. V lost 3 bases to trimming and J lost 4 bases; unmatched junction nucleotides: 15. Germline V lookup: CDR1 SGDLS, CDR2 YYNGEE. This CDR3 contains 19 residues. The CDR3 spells CASSERGGLAGLEGETQYF. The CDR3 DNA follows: TGTGCCAGCAGCGAGAGGGGGGGACTAGCGGGATTAGAGGGAGAGACCCAGTACTTC.

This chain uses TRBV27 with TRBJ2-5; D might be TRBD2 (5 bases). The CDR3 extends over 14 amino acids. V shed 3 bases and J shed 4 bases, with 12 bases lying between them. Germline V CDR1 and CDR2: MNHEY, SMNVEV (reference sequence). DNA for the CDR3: TGTGCCAGCAGTTTCAGGAGGAGCCCAGAGACCCAGTACTTC. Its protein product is CASSFRRSPETQYF.

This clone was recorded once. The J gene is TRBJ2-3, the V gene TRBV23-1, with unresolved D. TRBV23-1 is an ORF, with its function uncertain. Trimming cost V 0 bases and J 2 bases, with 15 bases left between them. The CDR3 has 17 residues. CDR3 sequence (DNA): TGCGCCAGCAGTCAATCGAGGCGCCGTATAGTCACAGATACGCAGTATTTT. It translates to CASSQSRRRIVTDTQYF.

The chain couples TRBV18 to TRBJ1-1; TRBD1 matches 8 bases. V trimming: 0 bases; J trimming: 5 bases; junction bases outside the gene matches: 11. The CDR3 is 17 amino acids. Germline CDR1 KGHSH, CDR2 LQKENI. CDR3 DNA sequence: TGTGCCAGCTCACCACCTAGAAGTGGGACAGGCGGGACTGAAGCTTTCTTT. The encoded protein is CASSPPRSGTGGTEAFF.

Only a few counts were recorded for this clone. Here the CDR3 reads CSASVSDSNQPQHF. The CDR3 DNA reads as TGCAGTGCTAGTGTGTCGGACTCAAATCAGCCCCAGCATTTT. The genes are TRBV20-1 and TRBJ1-5; D ambiguous. The V end was cut by 3 bases, the J end by 4 bases, with 13 bases between. The CDR3 spans 14 residues. Germline V gene data show CDR1 as DFQATT and CDR2 as SNEGSKA (reference sequence).

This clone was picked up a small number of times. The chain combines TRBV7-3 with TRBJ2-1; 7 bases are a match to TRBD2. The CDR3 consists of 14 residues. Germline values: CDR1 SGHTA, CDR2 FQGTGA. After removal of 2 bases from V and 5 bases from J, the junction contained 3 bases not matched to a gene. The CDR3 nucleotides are TGTGCCAGCAGCTTAGTGGGAGGGGACAATGAGCAGTTCTTC. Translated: CASSLVGGDNEQFF.

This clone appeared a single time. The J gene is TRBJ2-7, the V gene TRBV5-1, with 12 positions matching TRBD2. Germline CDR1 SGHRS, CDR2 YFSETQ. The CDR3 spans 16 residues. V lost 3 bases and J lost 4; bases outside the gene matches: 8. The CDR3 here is CASSSSSGGARYEQYF. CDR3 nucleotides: TGCGCCAGCAGCTCCTCTAGCGGGGGGGCGAGATACGAGCAGTACTTC.

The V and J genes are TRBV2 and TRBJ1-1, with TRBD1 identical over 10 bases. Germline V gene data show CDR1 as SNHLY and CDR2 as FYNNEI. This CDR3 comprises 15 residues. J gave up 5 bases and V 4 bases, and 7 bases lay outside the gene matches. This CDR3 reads CASSARDRGGTEAFF. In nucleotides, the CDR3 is TGTGCCAGCAGTGCCCGGGACAGGGGCGGAACTGAAGCTTTCTTT.

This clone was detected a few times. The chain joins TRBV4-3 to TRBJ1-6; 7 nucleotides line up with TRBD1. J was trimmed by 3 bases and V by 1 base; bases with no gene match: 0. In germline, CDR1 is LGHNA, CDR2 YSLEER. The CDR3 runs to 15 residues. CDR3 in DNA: TGCGCCAGCAGCCAAGGACAGGGCTATAATTCACCCCTCCACTTT. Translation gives CASSQGQGYNSPLHF.